This T cell receptor (beta chain) was sequenced in a study of shared clonotypes between healthy human individuals. The study drew its donors from healthy HIV-negative adults without recent acute infections or vaccinations. Assay used: immunoSEQ multiplex PCR; TCRdb lists only in-frame clones, some missing. The sample records 1 million to 1.2 million clones, roughly 80% being singletons. Trimming cost V 4 bases and J 7 bases, with 13 bases left between them. CDR3 length: 13 residues. Germline-derived CDR1 and CDR2 are SGHTA and FQGTGA. The V and J genes are TRBV7-3 and TRBJ1-1; perhaps TRBD1 as D (5 bases). The receptor's source is a man in his late teens or twenties in good health. Some clones in this sample may be carry-over from other donors' samples. Source material: memory CD4+ T cells from PBMCs. Subset reported: CD45RA-negative fraction. The CDR3 reads CASSSLGQGEAFF. DNA of the CDR3: TGTGCCAGCAGCTCCCTCGGGCAGGGTGAAGCTTTCTTT. The full variable domain, completed using reference TRBV7-3 and TRBJ1-1, is GAGVSQTPSNKVTEKGKYVELRCDPISGHTALYWYRQSLGQGPEFLIYFQGTGAADDSGLPNDRFFAVRPEGSVSTLKIQRTERGDSAVYLCASSSLGQGEAFFGQGTRLTVV.